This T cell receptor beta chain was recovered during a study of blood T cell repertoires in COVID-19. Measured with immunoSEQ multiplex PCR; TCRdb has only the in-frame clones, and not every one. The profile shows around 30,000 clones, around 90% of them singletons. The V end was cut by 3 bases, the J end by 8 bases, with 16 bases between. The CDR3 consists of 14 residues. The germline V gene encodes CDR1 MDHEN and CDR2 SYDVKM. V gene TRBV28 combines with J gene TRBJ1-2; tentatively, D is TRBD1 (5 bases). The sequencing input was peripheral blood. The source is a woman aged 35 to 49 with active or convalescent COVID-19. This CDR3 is CASSFMGSGRGYTF. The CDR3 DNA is TGTGCCAGCAGTTTTATGGGGTCAGGGCGCGGCTACACCTTC.